This TCR beta chain was profiled in a study of shared clonotypes between healthy human individuals. Profiling relied on immunoSEQ multiplex PCR, and the TCRdb table lists in-frame clones only, not all of them. This repertoire shows over a million clones, 96% found once; its top ten account for about 1%. This CDR3 has 13 amino acids. CDR1 and CDR2 from the germline V gene are SNHLY and FYNNEI. The V end was cut by 9 bases, the J end by 6 bases, with 15 bases between. This sequence joins TRBV2 and TRBJ2-1; tentatively, D is TRBD2 (5 bases). This receptor was obtained from a young man in good health. Sequencing input: naive CD4+ T cells sorted from blood. Subset in this sample: CD45RA+ positively selected. In nucleotides, the CDR3 is TGTGCCAGTAGAGGGCATTACGGCAATGAGCAGTTCTTC. Amino acid sequence: CASRGHYGNEQFF.